This TCR beta chain was profiled in a study of lymphopenia after photon versus proton radiotherapy. General study findings and limits: Relative stability marked proton patients; photon patients lost diversity and naive cells. Oligoclonal CD8+ Temra expansion after nadir drove photon patients' diversity drop. Larger post-nadir TCR diversity loss correlated inversely with survival in deceased patients. Survival link was tested only in deceased patients; proton benefit remains a possibility.

Sequenced by immunoSEQ multiplex PCR; TCRdb stores in-frame clones only, minus some. The data hold about 28,000 clones, with 65% to 85% observed a single time. Turning to this clone: Its antigen is as yet unknown.

The sequence came from a man aged 50 to 60 with gastric cancer. Sample: peripheral blood, taken from a patient treated with photon-based radiotherapy.

This chain's CDR3 is CASSLAQGGDTRTDTQYF. The CDR3 coding sequence is TGTGCCAGCAGCTTGGCGCAGGGTGGGGACACCCGCACAGATACGCAGTATTTT. The genes are TRBV5-4 and TRBJ2-3; D is possibly TRBD1 (6 bases). Germline CDR1 reads SGHNT; CDR2 reads YYREEE (reference sequence). The CDR3 has 18 amino acids. Trimming took off 0 bases at V and 1 base at J, with 18 bases between the two ends.